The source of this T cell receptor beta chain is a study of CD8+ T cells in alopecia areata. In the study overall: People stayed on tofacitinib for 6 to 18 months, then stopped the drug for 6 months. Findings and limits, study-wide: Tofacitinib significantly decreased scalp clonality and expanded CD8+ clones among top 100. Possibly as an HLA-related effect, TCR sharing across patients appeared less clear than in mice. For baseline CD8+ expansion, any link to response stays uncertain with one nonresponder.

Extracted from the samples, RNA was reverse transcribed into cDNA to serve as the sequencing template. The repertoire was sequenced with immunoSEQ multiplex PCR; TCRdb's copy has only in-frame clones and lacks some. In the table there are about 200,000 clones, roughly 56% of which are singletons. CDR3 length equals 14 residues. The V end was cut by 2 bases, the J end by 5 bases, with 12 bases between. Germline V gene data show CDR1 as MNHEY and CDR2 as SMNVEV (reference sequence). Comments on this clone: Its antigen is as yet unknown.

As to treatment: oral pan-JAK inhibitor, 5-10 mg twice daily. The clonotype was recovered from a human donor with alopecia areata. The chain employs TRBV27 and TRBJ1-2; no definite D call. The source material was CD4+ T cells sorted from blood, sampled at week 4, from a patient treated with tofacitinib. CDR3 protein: CASSLGGLGYGYTF. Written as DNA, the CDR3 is TGTGCCAGCAGTTTAGGCGGACTCGGATATGGCTACACCTTC.